What follows are 9 T cell receptor beta chains derived from one specimen sequenced in a study of shared clonotypes between healthy human individuals (dated by TCRdb to the early 2020s). Libraries were built with the immunoSEQ multiplex PCR assay. TCRdb retrieved this table from immuneACCESS and kept in-frame rearrangements only. Not all clones are present; in checked studies, unresolved V genes account for under half, and no reason is known for the remainder. The sample table records over a million clones; roughly 96% of these occur just once. Clones ranked in the top ten supply over 1% of the sample. Sequences were obtained from naive CD4+ T cells sorted from blood. The cell subset or site label on this specimen signifies: CD45RA+ positively selected. These receptors were collected from a young man in good health.

As to this clone: The sample has other DNA sequences that encode this CDR3 too. The chain combines TRBV19 with TRBJ2-3; D perhaps matches TRBD2 (5 bases). The V gene's germline CDR1 is LNHDA and CDR2 SQIVND (reference sequence). Trimming cost V 2 bases and J 1 base, with 7 bases left between them. The CDR3 runs to 14 residues. CDR3 amino acids: CASSITGGTDTQYF. CDR3 nucleotide sequence: TGTGCCAGTAGTATAACCGGGGGCACAGATACGCAGTATTTT.

The chain recombines TRBV7-9 with TRBJ1-4, with D perhaps TRBD1 (5 bases). Deletions cut 3 bases from V and 5 bases from J, with 10 bases between. The CDR3 covers 14 residues. The germline V gene has CDR1 SEHNR and CDR2 FQNEAQ (reference sequence). In nucleotides, the CDR3 is TGTGCCAGCAGCTTTGCCAGGACAAATGAAAAACTGTTTTTT. It yields the protein CASSFARTNEKLFF.

The chain has TRBV5-1 and TRBJ2-1; 10 positions agree with TRBD2. CDR1 is SGHRS and CDR2 is YFSETQ in the germline V gene. The CDR3 loop spans 17 amino acids. The trim removed 0 bases at V and 2 bases at J, leaving 5 bases unmatched. As DNA, the CDR3 is TGCGCCAGCAGCTTGGCCTCTAGCGGGAGTACCTACAATGAGCAGTTCTTC. Translation: CASSLASSGSTYNEQFF.

The count of this clone is one. This sequence joins TRBV11-2 and TRBJ1-1, with a tentative D call TRBD1 (5 bases). V lost 6 bases and J 5 bases, leaving 13 bases between the germline ends. The CDR3 length is 13 residues. From germline, CDR1 is SGHAT and CDR2 FQNNGV. The CDR3 DNA follows: TGTGCCAGCAGAACCCAGGGACCTACTGAAGCTTTCTTT. Its translation is CASRTQGPTEAFF.

The chain is built from TRBV6-1 and TRBJ1-5; D might be TRBD1 (5 bases). This CDR3 region has 18 residues. Germline V CDR1 and CDR2: MNHNS, SASEGT. V was pared by 2 bases and J by 0 bases, with 17 bases between. Here the CDR3 DNA reads TGTGCCAGCAGTGAATGGGGGTGGGGCACACATAGCAATCAGCCCCAGCATTTT. Amino acid sequence: CASSEWGWGTHSNQPQHF.

This chain uses TRBV7-2 with TRBJ2-1; D unresolved. The CDR3 spans 13 residues. Between the trimmed V and J ends, which lost 2 bases and 4 bases, there was a span of 6 bases. Looked up from germline, CDR1 is SGHTA and CDR2 is FQGNSA. The DNA for the CDR3 is TGTGCCAGCAGCTTAATCACGTACAATGAGCAGTTCTTC. It encodes CASSLITYNEQFF.

The chain has TRBV7-8 and TRBJ2-5; 9 bases agree with TRBD1. This CDR3 contains 16 residues. Germline V CDR1 and CDR2: SGHVS, FQNEAQ. Trimming at V came to 1 base and at J to 2 bases, leaving 5 bases not matched to a gene. CDR3 nucleotides: TGTGCCAGCAGCTTAGTGGGGACAGGGTTACAAGAGACCCAGTACTTC. Translation gives CASSLVGTGLQETQYF.

The chain uses TRBV6-5 and TRBJ2-2; 7 bases align to TRBD2. V was clipped by 5 bases and J by 5 bases; unmatched bases: 8. The CDR3 spans 15 residues. Per germline, CDR1 MNHEY and CDR2 SVGAGI. The CDR3 here is CASSPSGLVTGELFF. The CDR3 DNA reads as TGTGCCAGCAGTCCTAGCGGACTCGTGACCGGGGAGCTGTTTTTT.

The rearrangement joins TRBV5-1 to TRBJ2-1, with 9 bases aligning to TRBD2. Germline-derived CDR1 and CDR2 are SGHRS and YFSETQ. V shed 4 bases and J 4 bases; nucleotides not matched to a gene: 12. The CDR3 sequence is 17 residues long. The CDR3 DNA is TGCGCCAGCAGCGGGGGGACTAGCCGATACCTGTACAATGAGCAGTTCTTC. It specifies CASSGGTSRYLYNEQFF.